This is a list of T cell receptor beta chains from one sample in a study of blood T cell repertoires in COVID-19. The method was immunoSEQ multiplex PCR; TCRdb's version includes in-frame clones alone and lacks a portion of them. This sample has about 210,000 clones, with roughly 86% found just once. Sample: peripheral blood. These receptors were obtained from a woman between 35 and 50 years old with acute or convalescent COVID-19. The CDR3 runs from the conserved cysteine through the conserved F or W. The size field is filled for only some rows; it gives once, few, many or a size class.

TRBV24-1,NA,CATSEGTLVSGELFF
TRBV9,NA,CASSVISNEQFF
TRBV7-9,NA,CASSSQTLLGKGTDTQYF
TRBV10-2,few,CASSEGAGNYNEQFF
TRBV19,NA,CASSRSASGGRFHEQFF
TRBV27,NA,CASSLRQGPYEQYF
TRBV30,NA,CAWSQGDTEAFF
TRBV5-1,NA,CASSYLAGGPEDTQYF
TRBV3-1/TRBV3-2,once,CASRQGAYEQYF
TRBV30,NA,CAWSGKTGDTDTQYF
TRBV30,NA,CAWSVHPIAGRVNYGYTF
TRBV6-6,NA,CASSWTVTGELFF
TRBV19,NA,CASRGITEAFF
TRBV14,few,CASSPTGAVYGYTF
TRBV2,once,CASSEGRNYGYTF
TRBV3-1/TRBV3-2,NA,CASSLRTGWEQYF
TRBV10-2,NA,CASRVAGGPYEQFF
TRBV10-1,NA,CASSRLARDEQFF
TRBV6-6,NA,CASSYGGSSYNEQFF
TRBV3-1/TRBV3-2,NA,CASSSGTGASQYF
TRBV3-1/TRBV3-2,NA,CASSHFVIPGGQETQYF
TRBV6-5,NA,CASRSGELGNEQFF
TRBV3-1/TRBV3-2,NA,CASRTGTGYGEQYF
TRBV18,NA,CASSPTGMTEAFF
TRBV11-2,NA,CASSLDRGGNTIYF
TRBV6-1,NA,CASSEPPGSRQETQYF